The entry that follows covers one T cell receptor (beta chain) sequence. The clone's antigen remains unknown. The record has no base qualities; no much larger clone is one base away. This entry belongs to a study of cytomegalovirus exposure and HLA in healthy donors (dated by TCRdb to between 2016 and 2019). Regarding the research as a whole: According to an earlier analysis of 587 of the donors, about 180 million T cells yielded some 120 million unique TCR beta sequences and about 300 Gb of sequence data. In an earlier analysis of roughly 600 of the donors, high-throughput TCR beta sequencing was used to judge whether each TCR beta V gene segment behaved as functional or pseudogenic. A later genetic analysis took genome-wide SNP genotypes for about 55% of the roughly 700 donors and used that subset as a discovery cohort. The study profiled the T cell repertoires of around 700 subjects by immunosequencing and related them to cytomegalovirus serostatus. All discovery cohort repertoires had been generated using a single sequencing platform. In a later analysis, previously published TCR beta repertoires from some 640 donors were re-analyzed and high-resolution HLA genotyping was added so that TCR occurrence patterns could be studied. Approximately 310 gigabases of sequencing data and 70 million to 100 million unique TCR sequences made up an early release that covered around 640 HLA-typed donors. Class I and class II HLA loci were covered by the typing at four-digit resolution. Rather than drawing on any new phenotypic data, the later analysis identified candidate immune exposures from TCR beta sequences and the way those sequences occurred across donors. To predict cytomegalovirus infection status, the study brought together high-throughput TCR immunosequencing, statistical association of individual TCRs with disease status, and machine learning. The number of typed donors differed by locus: roughly 629-640 for A, B, C, DRB1 and DQB1; 500 to 550 for DQA1; approximately 600 for DPA1; and about 450 for DPB1. Of the 398 genotyped donors, over 70% fell in the genetic ancestry cluster associated with self-reported Caucasian donors. The study was designed to test whether signatures of past pathogen exposure could be identified by cataloging public T cell receptors. On average, 235,054 unique TCR beta nucleotide sequences were sequenced per donor among some 430 genotyped donors of the cohort, with roughly a sixth of those sequences being non-productive. Because of strong linkage in the cohort, roughly five DR-DQ haplotypes were treated as single units for association and clustering. Donor age, sex, ethnicity and CMV serostatus were collected together with the repertoire data. In addition to the first cohort of 500 to 850 subjects, a separate validation cohort of under 150 different subjects was used. Broad study findings and their caveats: While some public TCRs were present in many individuals, most TCR sequences turned up only very rarely across donors. The authors suggested that the approach could potentially be extended to other disease states and immunological phenotypes. Because HLA typing was missing for some donors at each locus, association tests included only the typed subset. Broadly in line with IMGT annotations, most TCR beta V segments showed up in productive rearrangements about 87% or about 30% of the time in an earlier analysis of several hundred of the donors. The classifier was reported to diagnose cytomegalovirus status with high specificity and sensitivity in both the original and validation cohorts. A later analysis found that TCR association rates varied across HLA loci, with DRB1 alleles showing the most associated TCRs and HLA-C alleles the fewest. A further reported finding was that TCR beta sequences accurately predicted the HLA-A and HLA-B alleles for most subjects in the first cohort. A cluster of highly shared sequence variants was judged likely to be a technical artifact of the sequencing pipeline. Sequencing depth was assumed to be roughly uniform across donors in the presence/absence analyses, though that assumption may not hold. V-gene and J-gene trimming of TCR beta chains was associated with a missense DCLRE1C variant in a later genetic analysis, and the association was replicated in an independent cohort. Linkage disequilibrium might explain the correlated functional status among segregating V segments, but an unknown experimental factor could not be excluded. A few of the identified cytomegalovirus-associated TCR beta chains were confirmed in vitro to be specific for cytomegalovirus antigens. Because counts were too low, seventeen rarely observed V segments, including chromosome 9 orphons, were left out of the earlier analysis of several hundred of the donors. In a later analysis, most CMV-associated TCR beta chains were found to appear HLA-restricted, with HLA associations seemingly driven largely by CMV exposure. The study listed 150 to 200 TCR beta chains as associated with cytomegalovirus. When HLA alleles, especially DR and DQ, strongly co-occurred, attributing TCR associations to individual alleles was difficult. In a later analysis, HLA-associated TCR beta chains showed more clonal expansion and lower generation probabilities than non-associated chains that were equally common. According to a later genetic analysis, donors in an Asian-associated ancestry cluster had fewer N-insertions in productive TCRs than the approximately 670-donor mean. In a later analysis, several top co-occurrence clusters were reported to appear linked to parvovirus B19, influenza, CMV and Epstein-Barr virus. In a later analysis, 16,951 TCR beta sequences were associated with specific HLA alleles at a false discovery rate of 0.05. Immune exposure information for the cohort was limited to CMV serostatus. This cohort had only TCR beta chains sequenced, and the lack of alpha or paired-chain data limited which features could be detected.

The cohort was made up of around 720 healthy bone marrow donors. Cohort members were all nominally healthy when sampled, although unrecorded immune exposures were likely present. The donor tested CMV seronegative and was one of the 352 seronegative cohort members. A peripheral blood sample was collected from each donor, and TCR beta sequencing was performed on peripheral blood mononuclear cells. The Qiagen DNeasy Blood Extraction Kit was used to extract genomic DNA from the blood cell samples. Preparation of the library involved the immunoSEQ multiplex PCR assay. A mixture of 60 forward primers for TCR Vbeta segments and 13 reverse primers for TCR Jbeta segments was used in the multiplex PCR. Amplification of the CDR3 region of rearranged TCR beta genes was performed with a multiplex PCR assay on genomic DNA. The Illumina HiSeq System was used to sequence the amplified TCR beta libraries as 87-base-pair reads. On the authors' methods: A later analysis tallied roughly 80 million unique TCR beta chains across the 666 repertoires, and approximately 12 million of those chains were shared by two or more donors. Raw reads were error-corrected and collapsed into unique sequences by a nearest-neighbor algorithm in which closely related sequences were merged to remove PCR and sequencing errors. Alignment of CDR3 sequences to IMGT reference sequences was used to assign V, D and J gene segments. For a sequence to be retained, a match of at least six nucleotides was required to both a V gene segment and a J gene segment. A rearrangement was called productive if the CDR3 had no stop codons and remained in frame with V and J, and every other rearrangement was called non-productive. Following IMGT convention, CDR3 was defined as the stretch from the second conserved V-encoded cysteine to the conserved J-encoded phenylalanine. The earlier analysis of fewer than 750 of the donors excluded sequences that lacked an unambiguous match to a single V gene segment. An earlier analysis of 587 of the donors called V segments functional above 56.7% productive rearrangements and segregating when the between-donor standard deviation exceeded 5%. A statistical classification framework was developed to diagnose cytomegalovirus status using the catalog of TCR beta chain sequences. In a later analysis, TCR nucleotide sequences were compared against IMGT/GENE-DB human TR gene sequences so that V and J genes could be assigned. In a later analysis, CDR3 sequences and most-parsimonious VDJ recombination scenarios were assigned using the TCRdist pipeline. In a later analysis, each TCR beta chain was defined by its CDR3 amino acid sequence together with its V-gene family, and reads lacking a unique V-gene family were excluded. To address suspected cross-contamination and a sequencing artifact, a later analysis removed around 600 highly shared, low-generation-probability nucleotide sequences. In a later analysis, a clonal expansion index for each public chain was calculated from normalized within-repertoire ranks of inferred template counts. A later analysis computed generation probabilities with a VDJ recombination model fitted to out-of-frame rearrangements, and checked the results against IGoR. A later analysis scored TCR-TCR, TCR-HLA and TCR-CMV co-occurrence with hypergeometric tests, applying a repertoire-size bias correction to TCR pairs. False discovery rates were estimated in a later analysis by permuting HLA or CMV assignments 20 times. In a later analysis, co-occurring TCRs were grouped using DBSCAN, and TCRdist sequence similarity was added for clustering within HLA-allele-positive subsets. Co-occurrence clustering excluded repertoires with fewer than 30,000 or more than 120,000 public chains, plus five with anomalous nucleotide sharing. The table comes from immuneACCESS by way of TCRdb, which keeps in-frame sequences with V and J called. Part of the clones is missing from these tables; in studies checked, under half for an unresolved V gene and the rest for unknown reasons. V, J and clone size are taken as reported in that table, and D and trimming were inferred from the DNA itself. The sample table contains 120,000 to 150,000 clones; only one count was recorded for approximately 70% of them. In total, the top ten clones hold 1.5% to 2% of the sample.

The TCR sequence derives from a woman aged 18 to 35 in good health and CMV-seronegative. Sequences were obtained from PBMCs.

The CDR3 reads as follows: CASGTSGSTDTQYF. In nucleotides, the sequence is TGTGCCAGCGGAACTAGCGGCAGCACAGATACGCAGTATTTT. The chain is assembled from TRBV28 and TRBJ2-3; 8 bases in the middle match TRBD2. The germline V gene yields MDHEN for CDR1 and SYDVKM for CDR2. Inclusive of the bounding cysteine and phenylalanine, the CDR3 is 14 residues long. Only the CDR3 part of the read is kept: 42 bases, read in frame from the first base. V trim: 8 bases; J trim: 0 bases; unmatched bases: 4.